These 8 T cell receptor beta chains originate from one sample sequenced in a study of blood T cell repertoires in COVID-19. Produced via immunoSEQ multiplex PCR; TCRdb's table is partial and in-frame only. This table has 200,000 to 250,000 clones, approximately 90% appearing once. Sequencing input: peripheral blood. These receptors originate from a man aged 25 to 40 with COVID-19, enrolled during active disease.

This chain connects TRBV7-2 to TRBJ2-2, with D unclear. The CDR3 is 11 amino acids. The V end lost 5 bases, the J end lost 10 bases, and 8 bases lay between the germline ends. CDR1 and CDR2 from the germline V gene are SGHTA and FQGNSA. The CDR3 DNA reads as TGTGCCAGCAGCCAGTCGCCGGAGCTGTTTTTT. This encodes CASSQSPELFF.

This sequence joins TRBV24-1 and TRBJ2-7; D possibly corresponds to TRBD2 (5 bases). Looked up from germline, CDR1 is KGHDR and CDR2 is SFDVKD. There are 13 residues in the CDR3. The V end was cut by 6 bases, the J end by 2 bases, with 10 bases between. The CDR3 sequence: CATSSTITYEQYF. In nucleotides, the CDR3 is TGTGCCACCAGTTCGACTATTACCTACGAGCAGTACTTC.

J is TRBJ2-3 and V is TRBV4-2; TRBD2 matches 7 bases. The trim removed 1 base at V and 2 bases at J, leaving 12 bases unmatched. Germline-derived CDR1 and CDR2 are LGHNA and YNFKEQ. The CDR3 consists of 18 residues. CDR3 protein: CASSQGVAWEGITDTQYF. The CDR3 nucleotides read TGTGCCAGCAGCCAAGGAGTGGCCTGGGAGGGGATCACAGATACGCAGTATTTT.

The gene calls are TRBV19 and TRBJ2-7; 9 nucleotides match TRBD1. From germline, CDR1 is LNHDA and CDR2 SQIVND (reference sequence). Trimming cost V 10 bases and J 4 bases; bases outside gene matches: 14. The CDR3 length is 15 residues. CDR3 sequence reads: CATTRETGGAYEQYF. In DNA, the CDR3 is TGTGCCACCACCCGAGAGACAGGGGGAGCATACGAGCAGTACTTC.

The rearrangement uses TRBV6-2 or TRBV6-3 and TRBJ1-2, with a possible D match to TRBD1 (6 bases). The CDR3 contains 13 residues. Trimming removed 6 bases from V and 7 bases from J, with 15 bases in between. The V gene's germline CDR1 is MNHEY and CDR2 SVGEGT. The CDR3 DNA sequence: TGTGCCAGCAGCCTCTACAGGGAAGTTGGCTACACCTTC. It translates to CASSLYREVGYTF.

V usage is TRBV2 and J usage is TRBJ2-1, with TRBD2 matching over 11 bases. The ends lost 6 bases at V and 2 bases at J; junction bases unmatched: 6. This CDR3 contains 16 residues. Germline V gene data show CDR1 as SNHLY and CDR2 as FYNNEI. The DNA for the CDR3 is TGTGCCAGCAGGGATATAGCGGGGGGGCCCTACAATGAGCAGTTCTTC. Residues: CASRDIAGGPYNEQFF.

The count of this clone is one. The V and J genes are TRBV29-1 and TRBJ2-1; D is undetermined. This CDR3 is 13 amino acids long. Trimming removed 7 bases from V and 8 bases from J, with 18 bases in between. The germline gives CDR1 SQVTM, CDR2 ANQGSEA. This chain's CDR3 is CSASRLDGDEQFF. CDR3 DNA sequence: TGCAGCGCCTCGAGGCTAGATGGCGATGAGCAGTTCTTC.

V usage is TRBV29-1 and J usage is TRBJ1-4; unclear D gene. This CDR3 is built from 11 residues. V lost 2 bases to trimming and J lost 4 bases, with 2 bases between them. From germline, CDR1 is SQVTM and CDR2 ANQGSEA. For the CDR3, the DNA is TGCAGCGTTGAACGTAATGAAAAACTGTTTTTT. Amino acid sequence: CSVERNEKLFF.